These 17 T cell receptor beta chains originate from one sample sequenced in a study of blood T cell repertoires in COVID-19 (dated by TCRdb to 2018 to 2021). Library preparation used the immunoSEQ multiplex PCR assay. The immuneACCESS repertoire file appears here via TCRdb, limited to in-frame rearrangements. These files lack a portion of the clones; in checked studies, under half of the deficit traces to unresolved V genes, and the cause of the others is not known. The table for this sample lists around 100,000 clones; under 90% of them were counted only once. The ten most abundant clones make up roughly 13% of the sample. Sequencing was done on a sample of peripheral blood. The receptors were gathered from a human donor in a cohort sampled during active COVID-19.

The rearrangement uses TRBV12-3 or TRBV12-4 and TRBJ2-7, with 7 bases matching TRBD1. The length of the CDR3 is 13 residues. V dropped 6 bases and J dropped 1; count of bases not matched to a gene: 3. The chain's CDR3 is CASRKTGSYEQYF. In nucleotides, the CDR3 is TGTGCCAGCAGAAAGACAGGGTCCTACGAGCAGTACTTC.

The J gene is TRBJ2-1, the V gene TRBV11-3, with a weak D call TRBD2 (6 bases). The CDR3 sequence is 14 residues long. V shed 3 bases and J shed 1 base, with 7 bases lying between them. Germline V gene lookup returns CDR1 SGHNT and CDR2 YENEEA. CDR3 sequence: CASSLEGSYNEQFF. The CDR3 DNA is TGTGCCAGCAGCTTGGAGGGGTCCTACAATGAGCAGTTCTTC.

V is TRBV3-1 (or the pseudogene TRBV3-2) and J is TRBJ2-2, with D unclear. Trimming shortened V by 5 bases and J by 6 bases, and 10 bases separated the two germline ends. The CDR3 is 13 residues long. Per germline, CDR1 LGHDT and CDR2 YNNKEL (reference sequence). In nucleotides, the CDR3 is TGTGCCAGCAGCTCCACCCCAGCCGGGGAGCTGTTTTTT. The encoded protein is CASSSTPAGELFF.

This clone was counted a single time. The chain couples TRBV12-3 or TRBV12-4 to TRBJ1-5; D gene uncertain. Trimming pared 3 bases from V and 9 bases from J, leaving 6 bases between. CDR3 length equals 11 residues. The CDR3 sequence is CASSLRGPQHF. The CDR3 bases are TGTGCCAGCAGTTTGAGAGGGCCCCAGCATTTT.

The rearrangement links TRBV5-1 to TRBJ2-3; tentative D call: TRBD2 (5 bases). In germline, CDR1 is SGHRS, CDR2 YFSETQ. V was clipped by 4 bases and J by 5 bases, with 11 bases between them. CDR3 length: 13 amino acids. The CDR3 DNA reads as TGCGCCAGCAGCACAGCAACTAGAGATACGCAGTATTTT. Its translation is CASSTATRDTQYF.

This rearrangement joins TRBV7-9 to TRBJ1-1, with 7 bases lining up with TRBD1. V lost 1 base and J lost 3; bases outside the gene matches: 2. The CDR3 covers 14 residues. Germline V gene lookup returns CDR1 SEHNR and CDR2 FQNEAQ (reference sequence). CDR3 amino acids: CASSLGQGDTEAFF. The CDR3 DNA sequence: TGTGCCAGCAGCTTAGGACAGGGTGACACTGAAGCTTTCTTT. Variable domain in full (rest from reference TRBV7-9 and TRBJ1-1): DTGVSQNPRHKITKRGQNVTFRCDPISEHNRLYWYRQTLGQGPEFLTYFQNEAQLEKSRLLSDRFSAERPKGSFSTLEIQRTEQGDSAMYLCASSLGQGDTEAFFGQGTRLTVV.

The V and J genes are TRBV7-2 and TRBJ2-1; 12 nucleotides line up with TRBD2. Per germline, CDR1 SGHTA and CDR2 FQGNSA. This CDR3 region has 15 residues. With 0 bases clipped from V and 7 bases from J, the junction kept 1 base outside the gene matches. CDR3 sequence reads: CASSLATSGSNEQFF. The CDR3 nucleotides read TGTGCCAGCAGCTTAGCGACTAGCGGGAGTAATGAGCAGTTCTTC.

CDR3 residues: CASSRQGNYEQYF. In DNA, the CDR3 is TGTGCCAGCAGTCGTCAGGGAAACTACGAGCAGTACTTC. The chain couples TRBV2 to TRBJ2-7, with D possibly matching TRBD1 (5 bases). Germline V gene sequence: CDR1 SNHLY, CDR2 FYNNEI. The CDR3 is 13 amino acids. V dropped 5 bases and J dropped 3 bases, with 11 bases sitting between them.

This clone was seen repeatedly, ten times or more. V and J are TRBV9 and TRBJ1-1; 8 nucleotides line up with TRBD1. Germline CDR1 reads SGDLS; CDR2 reads YYNGEE. This CDR3 spans 16 amino acids. Trimming at V came to 2 bases and at J to 4 bases, leaving 10 bases not matched to a gene. The chain's CDR3 is CASSVNPRTGTTEAFF. CDR3 in DNA: TGTGCCAGCAGCGTCAACCCCCGGACAGGGACCACTGAAGCTTTCTTT.

This chain links TRBV12-3 or TRBV12-4 with TRBJ1-2; the D gene is possibly TRBD1 (6 bases). With 6 bases removed from V and 4 bases from J, the gap between germline ends came to 9 bases. The CDR3 length is 12 residues. The CDR3 coding sequence is TGTGCCAGCAGACAGGGTTTCTATGGCTACACCTTC. Amino acids: CASRQGFYGYTF.

The J gene is TRBJ2-5, the V gene TRBV5-7, with D tentatively TRBD1 (5 bases). TRBV5-7 is assigned to the ORF class and has an uncertain function. CDR3 length: 16 amino acids. Trimming removed 2 bases at V and 2 bases at J, with 16 bases between. The CDR3 reads CASSLLRDSRQETQYF. The CDR3 coding sequence is TGTGCCAGCAGCTTATTGCGCGACAGCAGACAAGAGACCCAGTACTTC.

This chain connects TRBV5-6 to TRBJ1-3, with D possibly TRBD1 on 6 matching bases. V gave up 4 bases and J gave up 3 bases, with 11 bases separating them. The CDR3 consists of 14 residues. Per germline, CDR1 SGHDT and CDR2 YYEEEE. The CDR3 loop is CASSLQGFGNTIYF. The CDR3 DNA follows: TGTGCCAGCAGCCTCCAGGGGTTTGGAAACACCATATATTTT.

The chain carries TRBV7-9 and TRBJ2-3; D not certain. Trimming removed 2 bases from V and 4 bases from J, with 4 bases in between. Germline V gene data show CDR1 as SEHNR and CDR2 as FQNEAQ (reference sequence). CDR3 size: 12 residues. The CDR3 reads CASSLSADTQYF. The CDR3 DNA follows: TGTGCCAGCAGCTTATCTGCAGATACGCAGTATTTT.

This chain connects TRBV6-2 or TRBV6-3 to TRBJ1-1, with a weak D call TRBD1 (5 bases). V lost 5 bases, J lost 0 bases, and 16 bases lay in between. The length of the CDR3 is 16 residues. Germline values: CDR1 MNHEY, CDR2 SVGEGT. This chain's CDR3 is CASSNRPGQMNTEAFF. The CDR3 region has the DNA TGTGCCAGCAGTAACCGCCCAGGACAAATGAACACTGAAGCTTTCTTT.

The chain recombines TRBV27 with TRBJ1-3, with unresolved D. With 6 bases removed from V and 1 base from J, the gap between germline ends came to 7 bases. Germline V gene lookup returns CDR1 MNHEY and CDR2 SMNVEV (reference sequence). There are 13 residues in the CDR3. The CDR3 nucleotides are TGTGCCAGCAGGAGCAATTCTGGAAACACCATATATTTT. Amino acid sequence: CASRSNSGNTIYF.

The rearrangement links TRBV2 to TRBJ2-3, with 14 bases identical to TRBD2. CDR3 length equals 16 residues. Trimming removed 6 bases from V and 4 bases from J; junction bases left unmatched: 6. In germline, CDR1 is SNHLY, CDR2 FYNNEI. CDR3: CASSAGLAGAADTQYF. In nucleotides, the CDR3 is TGTGCCAGCAGCGCGGGACTAGCGGGAGCGGCAGATACGCAGTATTTT.

This sequence joins TRBV6-4 and TRBJ2-5; D is ambiguous. The CDR3 consists of 14 residues. The V end lost 0 bases, the J end lost 0 bases, and 5 bases lay between the germline ends. The V gene's germline CDR1 is MRHNA and CDR2 SNTAGT. For the CDR3, the DNA is TGTGCCAGCAGTGACTCCGCAGACCAAGAGACCCAGTACTTC. Translation: CASSDSADQETQYF.